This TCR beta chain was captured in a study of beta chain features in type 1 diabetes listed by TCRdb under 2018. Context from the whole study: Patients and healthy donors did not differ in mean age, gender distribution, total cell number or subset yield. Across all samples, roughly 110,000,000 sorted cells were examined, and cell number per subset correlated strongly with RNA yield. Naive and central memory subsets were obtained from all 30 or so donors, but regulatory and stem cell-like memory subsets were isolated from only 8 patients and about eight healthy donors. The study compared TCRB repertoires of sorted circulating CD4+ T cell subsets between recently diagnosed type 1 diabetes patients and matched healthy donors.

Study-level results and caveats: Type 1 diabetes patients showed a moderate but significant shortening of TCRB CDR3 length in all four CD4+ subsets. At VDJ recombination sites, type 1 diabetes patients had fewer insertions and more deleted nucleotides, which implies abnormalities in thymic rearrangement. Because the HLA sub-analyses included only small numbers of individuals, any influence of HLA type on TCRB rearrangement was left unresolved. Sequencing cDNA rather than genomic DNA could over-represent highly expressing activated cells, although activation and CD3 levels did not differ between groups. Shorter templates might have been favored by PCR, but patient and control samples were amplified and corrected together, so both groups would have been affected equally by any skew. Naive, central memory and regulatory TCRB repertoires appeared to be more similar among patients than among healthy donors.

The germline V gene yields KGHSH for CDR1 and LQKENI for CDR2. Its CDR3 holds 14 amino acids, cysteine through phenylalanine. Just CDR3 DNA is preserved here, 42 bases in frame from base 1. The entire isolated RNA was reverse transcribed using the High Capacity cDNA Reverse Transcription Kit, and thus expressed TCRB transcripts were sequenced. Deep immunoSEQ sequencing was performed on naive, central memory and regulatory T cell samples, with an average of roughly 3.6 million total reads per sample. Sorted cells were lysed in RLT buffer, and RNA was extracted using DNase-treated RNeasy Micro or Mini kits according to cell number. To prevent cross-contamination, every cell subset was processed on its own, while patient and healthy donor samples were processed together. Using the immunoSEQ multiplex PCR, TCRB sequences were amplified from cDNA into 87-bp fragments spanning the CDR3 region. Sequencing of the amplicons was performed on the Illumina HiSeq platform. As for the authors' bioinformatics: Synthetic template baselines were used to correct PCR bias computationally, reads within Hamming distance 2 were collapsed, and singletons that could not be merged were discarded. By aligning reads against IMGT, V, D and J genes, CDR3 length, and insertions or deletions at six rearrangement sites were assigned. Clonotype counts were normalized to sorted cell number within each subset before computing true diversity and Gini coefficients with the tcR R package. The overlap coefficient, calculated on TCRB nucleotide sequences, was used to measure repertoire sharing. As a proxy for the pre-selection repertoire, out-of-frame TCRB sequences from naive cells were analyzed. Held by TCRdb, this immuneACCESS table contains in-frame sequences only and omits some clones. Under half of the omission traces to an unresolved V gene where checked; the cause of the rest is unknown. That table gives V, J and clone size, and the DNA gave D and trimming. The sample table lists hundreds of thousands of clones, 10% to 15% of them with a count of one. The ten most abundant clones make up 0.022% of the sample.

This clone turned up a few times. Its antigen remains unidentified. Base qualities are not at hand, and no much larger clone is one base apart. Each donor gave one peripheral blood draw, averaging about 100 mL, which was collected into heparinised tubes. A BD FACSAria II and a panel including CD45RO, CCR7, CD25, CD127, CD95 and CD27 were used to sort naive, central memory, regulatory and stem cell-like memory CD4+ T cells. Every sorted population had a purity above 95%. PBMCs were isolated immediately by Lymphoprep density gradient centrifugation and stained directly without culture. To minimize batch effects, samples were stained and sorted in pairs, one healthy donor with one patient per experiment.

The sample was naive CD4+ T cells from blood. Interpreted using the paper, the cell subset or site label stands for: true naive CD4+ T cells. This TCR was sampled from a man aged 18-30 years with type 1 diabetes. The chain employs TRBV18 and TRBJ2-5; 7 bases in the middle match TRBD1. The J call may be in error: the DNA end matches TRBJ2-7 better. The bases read TGTGCCAGCTCACGGGGGACAGCCTCCTACGAGCAGTACTTC. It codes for CASSRGTASYEQYF.